This T cell receptor (beta chain) was sequenced in a study of CD8 T cells in ankylosing spondylitis. Points from the study as a whole: Matched ankylosing spondylitis synovial fluid reportedly showed significant enrichment of disease-linked clones. Made up of about eight highly homologous variants, a TCR beta motif appeared characteristic of ankylosing spondylitis blood. Some of the motif variants had earlier been found in reactive arthritis patients' fluid and blood. Disease-linked clones bore a CD8+ phenotype, appearing relatively rarely in peripheral blood.

About this clonotype: Its cognate antigen is unknown.

The CDR3 runs to 12 residues. The V gene's germline CDR1 is SQVTM and CDR2 ANQGSEA. Trimming pared 4 bases from V and 4 bases from J, leaving 7 bases between. TCRdb passed the 5' RACE reads through MiXCR, listing each CDR3 protein once. The sample has about 800,000 distinct CDR3 sequences, approximately 12% seen once. This chain links TRBV29-1 with TRBJ1-4, with unresolved D. Sequences were obtained from blood, either unsorted or a sorted T cell fraction (not recorded which). The clonotype originates from a male donor with ankylosing spondylitis. The DNA of the CDR3 is TGCAGCGTTGCCCCTAATAATGAAAAACTGTTTTTT. Translated: CSVAPNNEKLFF.